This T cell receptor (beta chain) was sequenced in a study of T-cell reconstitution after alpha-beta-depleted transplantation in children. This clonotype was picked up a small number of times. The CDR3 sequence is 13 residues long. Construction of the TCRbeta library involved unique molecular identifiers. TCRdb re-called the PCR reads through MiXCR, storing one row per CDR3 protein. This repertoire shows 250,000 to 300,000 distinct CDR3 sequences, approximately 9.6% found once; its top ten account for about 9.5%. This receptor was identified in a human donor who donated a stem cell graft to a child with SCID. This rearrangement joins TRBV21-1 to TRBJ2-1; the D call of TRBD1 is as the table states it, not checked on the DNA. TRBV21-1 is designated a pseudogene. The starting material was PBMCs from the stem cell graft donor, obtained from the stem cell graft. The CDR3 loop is CASSKTGTEKQFF. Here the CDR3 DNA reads TGTGCCAGCAGTAAGACCGGGACAGAAAAGCAGTTCTTC.